These 14 T cell receptor beta chains were sequenced from one sample in a study of control samples from healthy donors and cancer patients. Sequencing was performed with immunoSEQ multiplex PCR; in TCRdb, only in-frame clones are kept and a portion is missing. The repertoire holds fewer than 200,000 clones, with 88% as singletons. What was sequenced was blood. Source of these receptors: a woman between 25 and 40 years old in good health.

The rearrangement uses TRBV5-4 and TRBJ1-1, with 10 nucleotides matching TRBD1. Per germline, CDR1 SGHNT and CDR2 YYREEE (reference sequence). J was trimmed by 3 bases and V by 4 bases; bases with no gene match: 12. The CDR3 has 17 residues. As DNA, the CDR3 is TGTGCCAGCAGCGCCCCGGACAGGGGGGTGTTGGACACTGAAGCTTTCTTT. Protein product: CASSAPDRGVLDTEAFF.

This chain uses TRBV6-5 with TRBJ1-1; D is unclear. This CDR3 contains 13 residues. The V end lost 7 bases, the J end lost 0 bases, and 9 bases lay between the germline ends. Germline V CDR1 and CDR2: MNHEY, SVGAGI. The CDR3 DNA reads TGTGCCAGCACGCAGATACTGAACACTGAAGCTTTCTTT. As protein: CASTQILNTEAFF.

The count of this clone is one. The chain recombines TRBV14 with TRBJ1-1, with D possibly matching TRBD1 (5 bases). The CDR3 is 13 amino acids. Trimming stripped 5 bases from V and 4 bases from J, with 11 bases between. CDR1 SGHDN and CDR2 FVKESK come from the germline V gene. The CDR3 protein is CASSFTGGTEAFF. Written as DNA, the CDR3 is TGTGCCAGCAGCTTTACAGGAGGCACTGAAGCTTTCTTT.

V is TRBV5-1 and J is TRBJ2-1; a weak D match, TRBD1 (5 bases). V was pared by 4 bases and J by 9 bases, with 11 bases between. CDR1 and CDR2 (germline): SGHRS, YFSETQ. CDR3 length: 12 residues. The CDR3 bases are TGCGCCAGCAGCGCTTTAAGGGGTGAGCAGTTCTTC. Its protein product is CASSALRGEQFF.

The gene calls are TRBV5-1 and TRBJ1-1, with 8 bases aligning to TRBD1. V lost 3 bases to trimming and J lost 1 base; unmatched junction nucleotides: 5. The CDR3 is 15 amino acids. CDR1 and CDR2 from the germline V gene are SGHRS and YFSETQ. In DNA, the CDR3 is TGCGCCAGCAGCTCGGGGGACAGGAGGAACACTGAAGCTTTCTTT. It is translated as CASSSGDRRNTEAFF.

CDR3 in amino acids: CASSFAPGNTIYF. The CDR3, as DNA: TGTGCCAGCAGCTTCGCTCCAGGAAACACCATATATTTT. The chain employs TRBV5-6 and TRBJ1-3; D not resolved. Germline V gene sequence: CDR1 SGHDT, CDR2 YYEEEE. There are 13 residues in the CDR3. The V end lost 2 bases, the J end lost 4 bases, and 7 bases lay between the germline ends.

The CDR3 spells CSVLREPQETQYF. The CDR3 DNA sequence: TGCAGCGTTTTGCGGGAGCCGCAAGAGACCCAGTACTTC. This chain uses TRBV29-1 with TRBJ2-5; 7 nucleotides align to TRBD2. Germline V gene sequence: CDR1 SQVTM, CDR2 ANQGSEA. Unmatched junction bases numbered 5, after V lost 5 bases and J lost 2 bases. The CDR3 totals 13 residues.

V usage is TRBV7-8 and J usage is TRBJ2-2; 8 bases line up with TRBD1. Germline assignment: CDR1 SGHVS and CDR2 FQNEAQ. V trimming: 5 bases; J trimming: 1 base; junction bases outside the gene matches: 3. The CDR3 has 15 residues. The CDR3 DNA follows: TGTGCCAGCAGCCCGACAGGGGTGAACACCGGGGAGCTGTTTTTT. Its protein is CASSPTGVNTGELFF.

This chain's CDR3 is CASSVRQGANVLTF. CDR3 DNA sequence: TGTGCCAGCAGCGTAAGACAGGGGGCCAACGTCCTGACTTTC. V usage is TRBV9 and J usage is TRBJ2-6; maybe TRBD1 (5 bases). The V gene's germline CDR1 is SGDLS and CDR2 YYNGEE. The CDR3 covers 14 residues. The V end lost 1 base, the J end lost 4 bases, and 6 bases lay between the germline ends.

Of note for this clone: One base away lies a much larger clone, so this may be a sequencing read error. The CDR3 loop is CASSADSNQPQHF. The CDR3 region has the DNA TGTGCCAGCAGTGCCGATAGCAATCAGCCCCAGCATTTT. The J gene is TRBJ1-5, the V gene TRBV2; no clear D. Germline V CDR1 and CDR2: SNHLY, FYNNEI. The V gene lost 4 bases and the J gene lost 0 bases, with 4 bases spanning the gap. The CDR3 consists of 13 residues.

The DNA for the CDR3 is TGTGCCTCCTCACCGGGGGCCCTTAATGAAAAACTGTTTTTT. Protein product: CASSPGALNEKLFF. V and J are TRBV27 and TRBJ1-4, with D possibly matching TRBD1 (6 bases). The V gene's germline CDR1 is MNHEY and CDR2 SMNVEV (reference sequence). The CDR3 length is 14 residues. V was clipped by 11 bases and J by 4 bases, with 17 bases between them.

The rearrangement uses TRBV29-1 and TRBJ1-2; 9 bases map to TRBD1. V shed 4 bases, J shed 8 bases, and the junction held 11 bases outside the gene matches. The CDR3 contains 14 residues. Germline CDR1 is SQVTM and CDR2 is ANQGSEA. The CDR3, as DNA: TGCAGCGTTGTTAAAGGGGGACAGGGTAGAGGCTACACCTTC. Protein product: CSVVKGGQGRGYTF.

The V call is TRBV20-1, the J call TRBJ2-2, with 16 bases matching TRBD2. This CDR3 is 17 amino acids long. Germline assignment: CDR1 DFQATT and CDR2 SNEGSKA (reference sequence). J was trimmed by 4 bases and V by 3 bases; bases with no gene match: 5. As DNA, the CDR3 is TGCAGTGCTAGTACGGGACTAGCGGGGGGGGGCACCGGGGAGCTGTTTTTT. This translates into CSASTGLAGGGTGELFF.

This sequence joins TRBV11-2 and TRBJ2-3, with D perhaps assigned TRBD1 or TRBD2 (5 bases each). Germline V CDR1 and CDR2: SGHAT, FQNNGV. This CDR3 comprises 15 residues. Trimming removed 0 bases from V and 4 bases from J, with 11 bases in between. The CDR3 DNA is TGTGCCAGCAGCTTAGAATGGGGGATTGCAGATACGCAGTATTTT. This translates into CASSLEWGIADTQYF.